Following are 13 T cell receptor beta chains from one sample sequenced in a study of blood T cell repertoires in COVID-19. TCRdb's table, derived via immunoSEQ multiplex PCR, lists solely in-frame clones and lacks some. Altogether a few hundred thousand clones are present, 80% to 90% being singletons, with the ten largest covering 6.3%. The sample taken for sequencing was peripheral blood. The receptors derive from a woman aged 45-59 years with COVID-19, enrolled during active disease.

The rearrangement links TRBV19 to TRBJ1-1; D remains unclear. Trimming took off 4 bases at V and 1 base at J, with 7 bases between the two ends. This CDR3 has 13 residues. Germline V lookup: CDR1 LNHDA, CDR2 SQIVND (reference sequence). The CDR3 bases are TGTGCCAGTAGTAGTCAGAAGAACACTGAAGCTTTCTTT. Protein: CASSSQKNTEAFF.

In DNA form, the CDR3 reads TGCAGCGCCCTGGGGACAGGGATGTCAGATACGCAGTATTTT. Encoded protein: CSALGTGMSDTQYF. V gene TRBV29-1 combines with J gene TRBJ2-3, with TRBD1 identical over 9 bases. Unmatched junction bases numbered 9, after V lost 7 bases and J lost 4 bases. The germline CDR1 and CDR2 sequences are SQVTM and ANQGSEA. CDR3 size: 14 residues.

V is TRBV19 and J is TRBJ2-7, with 7 nucleotides matching TRBD1. The CDR3 sequence is 13 residues long. The V segment lost 5 bases and the J segment 4 bases; nucleotides outside the gene matches: 5. Germline loops: CDR1 LNHDA, CDR2 SQIVND (reference sequence). The DNA of the CDR3 is TGTGCCAGTAGTCCCGGGACAGCATACGAGCAGTACTTC. Protein sequence: CASSPGTAYEQYF.

The chain's CDR3 is CASSPIRGQGYGYTF. The CDR3 DNA sequence: TGTGCCAGCTCACCTATTCGAGGACAGGGCTATGGCTACACCTTC. This chain uses TRBV18 with TRBJ1-2, with TRBD1 identical over 8 bases. CDR1 is KGHSH and CDR2 is LQKENI in the germline V gene. The CDR3 has 15 amino acids. V shed 3 bases and J 4 bases; nucleotides not matched to a gene: 7.

The rearrangement uses TRBV7-2 and TRBJ2-1, with 8 bases aligning to TRBD2. The germline gives CDR1 SGHTA, CDR2 FQGNSA. CDR3 length: 14 amino acids. J was trimmed by 4 bases and V by 8 bases; bases with no gene match: 7. Here the CDR3 DNA reads TGTGCCAGCCAGAGCGGGAGAGAATACAATGAGCAGTTCTTC. Protein sequence: CASQSGREYNEQFF.

V is TRBV6-5 and J is TRBJ2-7; D unresolved. CDR1 and CDR2 (germline): MNHEY, SVGAGI. This CDR3 is built from 13 residues. V lost 6 bases, J lost 0 bases, and 9 bases lay in between. The CDR3 spells CASRLQYSYEQYF. As DNA, the CDR3 is TGTGCCAGCAGGCTTCAGTACTCCTACGAGCAGTACTTC.

The V and J genes are TRBV4-1 and TRBJ2-5, with 7 bases aligning to TRBD1. This CDR3 has 16 residues. Per germline, CDR1 MGHRA and CDR2 YSYEKL. V was pared by 0 bases and J by 4 bases, with 8 bases of the junction left unmatched. This chain's CDR3 is CASSQDGPGQTETQYF. DNA for the CDR3: TGCGCCAGCAGCCAAGATGGGCCGGGACAGACAGAGACCCAGTACTTC.

The chain links TRBV5-1 to TRBJ2-2; tentatively, D is TRBD1 (6 bases). Trimming left V 5 bases short and J 4 bases short, with 15 bases between. Germline values: CDR1 SGHRS, CDR2 YFSETQ. CDR3 length: 15 amino acids. CDR3 protein: CASSNQGSGTGELFF. The CDR3 bases are TGCGCCAGCAGTAACCAGGGGTCGGGCACCGGGGAGCTGTTTTTT.

Only one count was recorded for this clone. This rearrangement joins TRBV11-3 to TRBJ2-3; 8 nucleotides line up with TRBD1. The CDR3 length is 14 residues. The junction had 4 bases not matched to a gene; V was cut back by 8 bases and J by 0 bases. CDR1 and CDR2 from the germline V gene are SGHNT and YENEEA. Here the CDR3 reads CASGGQASTDTQYF. The CDR3 DNA sequence: TGTGCCAGCGGGGGACAGGCGAGCACAGATACGCAGTATTTT. Filled out from reference TRBV11-3 and TRBJ2-3, the complete variable domain reads EAGVVQSPRYKIIEKKQPVAFWCNPISGHNTLYWYLQNLGQGPELLIRYENEEAVDDSQLPKDRFSAERLKGVDSTLKIQPAELGDSAVYLCASGGQASTDTQYFGPGTRLTVL.

V and J are TRBV2 and TRBJ1-6; 7 bases align to TRBD1. Germline V gene lookup returns CDR1 SNHLY and CDR2 FYNNEI. This CDR3 has 14 residues. The V gene end was trimmed by 7 bases and the J gene end by 14 bases; junction bases not matched to a gene: 14. Here the CDR3 reads CASNAGTAGWALHF. The CDR3 nucleotides read TGTGCCAGCAACGCCGGGACAGCTGGGTGGGCCCTCCACTTT. Full variable domain (rest looked up from reference TRBV2 and TRBJ1-6): EPEVTQTPSHQVTQMGQEVILRCVPISNHLYFYWYRQILGQKVEFLVSFYNNEISEKSEIFDDQFSVERPDGSNFTLKIRSTKLEDSAMYFCASNAGTAGWALHFGNGTRLTVT.

Written as DNA, the CDR3 is TGCGCCAGCAGCTTTACAGGGACTGAAGCTTTCTTT. As protein: CASSFTGTEAFF. The rearrangement joins TRBV5-1 to TRBJ1-1; TRBD1 might be the D (6 bases). V was trimmed by 2 bases and J by 5 bases, leaving 7 bases between them. The CDR3 has 12 residues. Looked up from germline, CDR1 is SGHRS and CDR2 is YFSETQ.

The chain recombines TRBV5-1 with TRBJ1-3; possible D gene TRBD1, 6 bases. The V end was cut by 3 bases, the J end by 3 bases, with 7 bases between. CDR1 and CDR2 (germline): SGHRS, YFSETQ. CDR3 length: 13 residues. CDR3 sequence (DNA): TGCGCCAGCAGCTGGACAGTTGGAAACACCATATATTTT. Its translation is CASSWTVGNTIYF.

CDR3 sequence: CASSLIAVGFGEAFF. The CDR3 DNA reads TGTGCCAGCAGCTTAATAGCGGTCGGGTTCGGTGAAGCTTTCTTT. The chain joins TRBV11-2 to TRBJ1-1; D unresolved. The V and J ends lost 2 bases and 7 bases respectively, with 17 bases between them. Germline loops: CDR1 SGHAT, CDR2 FQNNGV. This CDR3 contains 15 residues. Filled out from reference TRBV11-2 and TRBJ1-1, the complete variable domain reads EAGVAQSPRYKIIEKRQSVAFWCNPISGHATLYWYQQILGQGPKLLIQFQNNGVVDDSQLPKDRFSAERLKGVDSTLKIQPAKLEDSAVYLCASSLIAVGFGEAFFGQGTRLTVV.